Following are 30 T cell receptor beta chains from one sample sequenced in a study of CD4+ T cells in melanoma. Method: immunoSEQ multiplex PCR; TCRdb's copy keeps in-frame clones and lacks some. The sample carries 140,000 or so clones, approximately 91% recorded once. These receptors all come from a human donor with melanoma.

The V and J genes are TRBV5-1 and TRBJ1-2; D is ambiguous. The germline V and J ends were trimmed by 2 bases and 7 bases, with 12 bases remaining between them. This CDR3 comprises 13 residues. Looked up from germline, CDR1 is SGHRS and CDR2 is YFSETQ. The CDR3 loop is CASSFLGKGGYTF. CDR3 in DNA: TGCGCCAGCAGCTTCCTTGGGAAAGGTGGCTACACCTTC.

The chain couples TRBV4-1 to TRBJ2-2, with 10 bases fitting TRBD1. The trim removed 6 bases at V and 7 bases at J, leaving 8 bases unmatched. The CDR3 is 15 amino acids. Germline values: CDR1 MGHRA, CDR2 YSYEKL. The CDR3 DNA follows: TGCGCCAGCAGATTGGGACAGGGGCGAGACGGGGAGCTGTTTTTT. This encodes CASRLGQGRDGELFF.

The CDR3: CASSLEGTYEQYF. The CDR3 bases are TGTGCCAGCAGCTTGGAGGGGACTTACGAGCAGTACTTC. J is TRBJ2-7 and V is TRBV5-8, with D possibly TRBD2 on 6 matching bases. This CDR3 has 13 amino acids. V shed 0 bases and J shed 4 bases, with 8 bases lying between them. Germline-derived CDR1 and CDR2 are SGHTS and YDEGEE.

The rearrangement links TRBV9 to TRBJ1-4; D perhaps matches TRBD1 (6 bases). Germline CDR1 SGDLS, CDR2 YYNGEE. V dropped 3 bases and J dropped 3 bases, with 9 bases sitting between them. The CDR3 length is 14 residues. The CDR3: CASSGTVSNEKLFF. The CDR3 region has the DNA TGTGCCAGCAGCGGGACAGTCTCTAATGAAAAACTGTTTTTT.

The chain employs TRBV7-2 and TRBJ2-7; 7 bases line up with TRBD1. Germline CDR1 is SGHTA and CDR2 is FQGNSA. The CDR3 length is 15 residues. J gave up 4 bases and V 5 bases, and 11 bases lay outside the gene matches. For the CDR3, the DNA is TGTGCCAGCAGCCGCACCCGCGGACAGGTATACGAGCAGTACTTC. Encoded protein: CASSRTRGQVYEQYF.

V gene TRBV4-2 combines with J gene TRBJ1-2; weak D call: TRBD1 (5 bases). CDR3 size: 15 residues. CDR1 and CDR2 (germline): LGHNA, YNFKEQ. The V and J ends lost 2 bases and 4 bases respectively, with 14 bases between them. The CDR3 protein is CASSQTGILGYGYTF. The CDR3 coding sequence is TGTGCCAGCAGCCAAACAGGTATACTTGGCTATGGCTACACCTTC.

The chain carries TRBV9 and TRBJ1-4; 7 positions match TRBD1. The V gene end was trimmed by 0 bases and the J gene end by 6 bases; junction bases not matched to a gene: 8. CDR1 is SGDLS, CDR2 YYNGEE, per germline. The CDR3 length is 16 residues. The CDR3 loop is CASSVAPRQGHEKLFF. The CDR3 nucleotides read TGTGCCAGCAGCGTAGCACCGAGACAGGGCCATGAAAAACTGTTTTTT.

The chain combines TRBV7-8 with TRBJ2-7; possible D gene TRBD2, 6 bases. The V and J ends lost 5 bases and 4 bases respectively, with 27 bases between them. Germline-derived CDR1 and CDR2 are SGHVS and FQNEAQ. This CDR3 has 18 amino acids. This CDR3 is CASSPTGYPGTSLYEQYF. The CDR3 bases are TGTGCCAGCAGCCCAACGGGGTACCCCGGGACTTCTTTGTACGAGCAGTACTTC. The complete variable domain, with remaining parts taken from reference TRBV7-8 and TRBJ2-7, reads GAGVSQSPRYKVAKRGQDVALRCDPISGHVSLFWYQQALGQGPEFLTYFQNEAQLDKSGLPSDRFFAERPEGSVSTLKIQRTQQEDSAVYLCASSPTGYPGTSLYEQYFGPGTRLTVT.

V gene TRBV7-9 combines with J gene TRBJ2-7, with D perhaps TRBD2 (7 bases). Germline values: CDR1 SEHNR, CDR2 FQNEAQ (reference sequence). V dropped 5 bases and J dropped 1 base, with 15 bases sitting between them. The CDR3 consists of 15 residues. The CDR3 here is CASSLQGGTSYEQYF. DNA of the CDR3: TGTGCCAGCAGCCTACAGGGAGGGACTTCCTACGAGCAGTACTTC. Variable domain in full (rest from reference TRBV7-9 and TRBJ2-7): DTGVSQNPRHKITKRGQNVTFRCDPISEHNRLYWYRQTLGQGPEFLTYFQNEAQLEKSRLLSDRFSAERPKGSFSTLEIQRTEQGDSAMYLCASSLQGGTSYEQYFGPGTRLTVT.

V gene TRBV7-9 combines with J gene TRBJ2-5; 8 bases are a match to TRBD1. Trimming removed 4 bases from V and 2 bases from J; junction bases left unmatched: 6. Germline V gene lookup returns CDR1 SEHNR and CDR2 FQNEAQ (reference sequence). The CDR3 consists of 15 residues. In DNA, the CDR3 is TGTGCCAGCAGCTCGGGACAGGCATCGCAAGAGACCCAGTACTTC. Translation: CASSSGQASQETQYF.

This clone has a handful of counts. The chain couples TRBV19 to TRBJ2-7; maybe TRBD2 (5 bases). The CDR3 has 13 residues. Trimming took off 11 bases at V and 4 bases at J, with 18 bases between the two ends. Per germline, CDR1 LNHDA and CDR2 SQIVND (reference sequence). This CDR3 is CAAGRPGDYEQYF. The DNA of the CDR3 is TGTGCCGCGGGCAGGCCAGGAGATTACGAGCAGTACTTC. The full variable domain, rest sourced from reference TRBV19 and TRBJ2-7, is DGGITQSPKYLFRKEGQNVTLSCEQNLNHDAMYWYRQDPGQGLRLIYYSQIVNDFQKGDIAEGYSVSREKKESFPLTVTSAQKNPTAFYLCAAGRPGDYEQYFGPGTRLTVT.

The chain is built from TRBV18 and TRBJ1-4; D is unresolved. Trimming stripped 3 bases from V and 6 bases from J, with 8 bases between. The germline gives CDR1 KGHSH, CDR2 LQKENI. The length of the CDR3 is 13 residues. The CDR3 DNA is TGTGCCAGCTCACCCCCGGGCGATGAAAAACTGTTTTTT. Translated: CASSPPGDEKLFF.

This clone was counted a single time. The chain joins TRBV5-1 to TRBJ2-5; D gene uncertain. The CDR3 spans 11 residues. Germline V gene data show CDR1 as SGHRS and CDR2 as YFSETQ. The V gene lost 4 bases and the J gene lost 4 bases, with 5 bases spanning the gap. The CDR3 DNA sequence: TGCGCCAGCAGCCATGGAGAGACCCAGTACTTC. This encodes CASSHGETQYF.

The chain uses TRBV7-9 and TRBJ2-7; D ambiguous. Germline assignment: CDR1 SEHNR and CDR2 FQNEAQ (reference sequence). Trimming stripped 5 bases from V and 0 bases from J, with 11 bases between. The CDR3 runs to 14 residues. This chain's CDR3 is CASSRSSSSYEQYF. The DNA of the CDR3 is TGTGCCAGCAGCCGGTCGTCAAGCTCCTACGAGCAGTACTTC.

This chain's CDR3 is CASSLNEGATEAFF. DNA for the CDR3: TGCGCCAGCAGCTTGAATGAGGGGGCCACTGAAGCTTTCTTT. The chain joins TRBV5-1 to TRBJ1-1; 7 bases are shared with TRBD1. CDR1 SGHRS and CDR2 YFSETQ come from the germline V gene. V was pared by 1 base and J by 4 bases, with 4 bases of the junction left unmatched. CDR3 length: 14 residues.

V gene TRBV7-9 combines with J gene TRBJ1-4; TRBD1 is a possible D gene (6 bases). V was clipped by 4 bases and J by 3 bases, with 9 bases between them. Germline CDR1 SEHNR, CDR2 FQNEAQ (reference sequence). The CDR3 spans 14 residues. The CDR3: CASSSGEANEKLFF. The CDR3 region has the DNA TGTGCCAGCAGCTCAGGGGAGGCTAATGAAAAACTGTTTTTT.

The J gene is TRBJ1-4, the V gene TRBV29-1, with D maybe TRBD1 (5 bases). Germline values: CDR1 SQVTM, CDR2 ANQGSEA. Deletions cut 2 bases from V and 7 bases from J, with 17 bases between. CDR3 length equals 15 residues. For the CDR3, the DNA is TGCAGCGTTGAACAGGGAAACTTAGGGCTTGAAAAACTGTTTTTT. It is translated as CSVEQGNLGLEKLFF.

V usage is TRBV7-9 and J usage is TRBJ2-3; no definite D call. The CDR3 spans 13 residues. V lost 4 bases, J lost 2 bases, and 7 bases lay in between. Germline CDR1 reads SEHNR; CDR2 reads FQNEAQ (reference sequence). DNA for the CDR3: TGTGCCAGCAGCTCTAAATACACAGATACGCAGTATTTT. It translates to CASSSKYTDTQYF.

The chain employs TRBV5-4 and TRBJ2-1, with D possibly matching TRBD2 (6 bases). Trimming removed 4 bases at V and 0 bases at J, with 11 bases between. CDR3 length: 15 amino acids. The germline V gene encodes CDR1 SGHNT and CDR2 YYREEE (reference sequence). The CDR3 DNA is TGTGCCAGCAGCCCTACGGGGGACTCCTACAATGAGCAGTTCTTC. It codes for CASSPTGDSYNEQFF.

The gene calls are TRBV7-2 and TRBJ1-6; perhaps TRBD1 as D (6 bases). Germline lookup yields CDR1 SGHTA and CDR2 FQGNSA. The CDR3 runs to 14 residues. Trimming removed 3 bases from V and 10 bases from J, with 13 bases in between. The CDR3 loop is CASSLTRGDSPLHF. The CDR3 DNA follows: TGTGCCAGCAGCTTGACGAGGGGGGACTCACCCCTCCACTTT.

The chain combines TRBV6-5 with TRBJ2-1; D ambiguous. The V end was cut by 5 bases, the J end by 5 bases, with 10 bases between. The germline V gene encodes CDR1 MNHEY and CDR2 SVGAGI. The CDR3 sequence is 13 residues long. In nucleotides, the CDR3 is TGTGCCAGCAGTATGGGATTTCACAATGAGCAGTTCTTC. Translation gives CASSMGFHNEQFF.

This chain joins TRBV16 and TRBJ1-2; D is undetermined. The V end lost 2 bases, the J end lost 6 bases, and 16 bases lay between the germline ends. The CDR3 has 15 residues. Germline V gene lookup returns CDR1 KGHSY and CDR2 FQNENV. CDR3 sequence: CASSQNRGTSNGYTF. CDR3 sequence (DNA): TGTGCCAGCAGCCAAAATCGGGGAACCTCAAATGGCTACACCTTC.

The chain links TRBV12-2 to TRBJ1-4; the DNA was not compared with TRBD1, the D call given in the table. TRBV12-2 is a recognized pseudogene. The CDR3 is 16 residues long. DNA of the CDR3: TGTGCAAGTCGCGAATTTTTAGGACAGTCTAATGAAAAACTGTTTTTT. Encoded protein: CASREFLGQSNEKLFF.

The V call is TRBV2, the J call TRBJ1-2; D ambiguous. This CDR3 has 12 residues. V was cut by 6 bases and J by 3 bases, with 8 bases left in between. Germline loops: CDR1 SNHLY, CDR2 FYNNEI. The CDR3 sequence: CASRRADYGYTF. Written as DNA, the CDR3 is TGTGCCAGCAGAAGGGCGGACTATGGCTACACCTTC.

About this clone itself: The identical CDR3 is also encoded by other nucleotide sequences in the sample. This chain joins TRBV7-2 and TRBJ2-7, with 8 nucleotides matching TRBD1. V trimming: 0 bases; J trimming: 4 bases; junction bases outside the gene matches: 5. The CDR3 totals 15 residues. Germline V lookup: CDR1 SGHTA, CDR2 FQGNSA. The CDR3 is CASSLARTGSYEQYF. The CDR3 DNA sequence: TGTGCCAGCAGCTTAGCCCGGACAGGGTCTTACGAGCAGTACTTC.

The V call is TRBV5-4, the J call TRBJ1-1, with 7 bases fitting TRBD1. Germline V gene sequence: CDR1 SGHNT, CDR2 YYREEE (reference sequence). Unmatched junction bases numbered 8, after V lost 4 bases and J lost 8 bases. The CDR3 is 13 amino acids. CDR3 sequence reads: CASSASPGQEAFF. In nucleotides, the CDR3 is TGTGCCAGCAGCGCAAGTCCGGGACAGGAAGCTTTCTTT.

V gene TRBV7-9 combines with J gene TRBJ1-4; the D gene is possibly TRBD1 (5 bases). Trimming removed 5 bases from V and 4 bases from J, with 14 bases in between. This CDR3 has 15 residues. Germline V gene lookup returns CDR1 SEHNR and CDR2 FQNEAQ (reference sequence). In DNA form, the CDR3 reads TGTGCCAGCAGCCAACCCACAGGTGTTAATGAAAAACTGTTTTTT. Translation: CASSQPTGVNEKLFF.

This CDR3 is CASSYSTWMNTEAFF. The CDR3, as DNA: TGTGCCAGCAGTTACTCGACGTGGATGAACACTGAAGCTTTCTTT. The chain links TRBV6-5 to TRBJ1-1; D gene ambiguous. Trimming removed 0 bases at V and 0 bases at J, with 8 bases between. The CDR3 is 15 residues long. Germline CDR1 and CDR2: MNHEY and SVGAGI.

The J gene is TRBJ2-2, the V gene TRBV6-1; D is perhaps TRBD1 (5 bases). Trimming left V 2 bases short and J 5 bases short, with 9 bases between. CDR1 MNHNS and CDR2 SASEGT come from the germline V gene. CDR3 length: 14 amino acids. CDR3 region: CASSEQPGTGELFF. The CDR3 region has the DNA TGTGCCAGCAGTGAACAGCCAGGGACCGGGGAGCTGTTTTTT.

This clone came up once. The chain carries TRBV5-1 and TRBJ2-3; 8 nucleotides line up with TRBD2. This CDR3 contains 14 residues. Trimming cost V 6 bases and J 4 bases; bases outside gene matches: 7. Germline-derived CDR1 and CDR2 are SGHRS and YFSETQ. The CDR3 DNA sequence: TGCGCCAGCAATCTCGGACTAGCCGCAGATACGCAGTATTTT. Encoded protein: CASNLGLAADTQYF.